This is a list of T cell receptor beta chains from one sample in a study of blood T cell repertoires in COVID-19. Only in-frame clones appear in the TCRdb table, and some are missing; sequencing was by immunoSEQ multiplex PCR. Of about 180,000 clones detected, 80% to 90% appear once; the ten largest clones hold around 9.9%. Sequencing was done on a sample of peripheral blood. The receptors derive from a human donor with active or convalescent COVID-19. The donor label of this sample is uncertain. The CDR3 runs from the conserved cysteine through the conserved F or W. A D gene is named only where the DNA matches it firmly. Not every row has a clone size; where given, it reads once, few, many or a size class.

CASSRGQLTTNEKLFF	TGTGCCAGCAGTCGGGGACAGCTAACAACTAATGAAAAACTGTTTTTT	TRBJ1-4	TRBD1	TRBV11-2	.
CASSPMLLSSSGANVLTF	TGTGCCAGCTCTCCCATGTTACTATCGTCCTCTGGGGCCAACGTCCTGACTTTC	TRBJ2-6	.	TRBV18	once
CASSLGPGVTDTQYF	TGCGCCAGCAGCCTGGGACCCGGGGTCACAGATACGCAGTATTTT	TRBJ2-3	.	TRBV5-1	.
CASSDAGLGGDEQFF	TGTGCCAGCAGTGATGCCGGACTAGGGGGGGATGAGCAGTTCTTC	TRBJ2-1	.	TRBV25-1	.
CASSQDLLDRSYEQYF	TGTGCCAGCAGCCAAGATCTCCTTGACAGGTCCTACGAGCAGTACTTC	TRBJ2-7	.	TRBV3-1/TRBV3-2	.
CASSTSGGAFYRANVLTF	TGTGCCAGTAGTACCTCAGGGGGCGCGTTTTATCGGGCCAACGTCCTGACTTTC	TRBJ2-6	TRBD1	TRBV19	.
CASSQGIGTGGTEAFF	TGTGCCAGCAGCCAGGGTATCGGGACGGGGGGCACTGAAGCTTTCTTT	TRBJ1-1	.	TRBV4-2	.
CASSDLMTGNQPQHF	TGTGCCAGCAGTGACCTTATGACAGGGAATCAGCCCCAGCATTTT	TRBJ1-5	TRBD1	TRBV6-1	few
CASSKGQGTDTQYF	TGTGCCAGCAGCAAGGGACAGGGTACAGATACGCAGTATTTT	TRBJ2-3	TRBD1	TRBV28	.
CASSDGGLGRGIPNEQFF	TGCGCCAGCAGTGATGGTGGGTTGGGGCGGGGGATTCCTAATGAGCAGTTCTTC	TRBJ2-1	TRBD2	TRBV10-1	.
CASSSRDRGAPLYGYTF	TGTGCCAGCAGTTCCCGGGACAGGGGCGCCCCCCTCTATGGCTACACCTTC	TRBJ1-2	TRBD1	TRBV27	.
CASSYYRGSANSPLHF	TGTGCCAGCAGTTATTACAGGGGATCGGCTAATTCACCCCTCCACTTT	TRBJ1-6	TRBD1	TRBV6-5	.
CASSLVAGVSSYEQYF	TGCGCCAGCAGCTTGGTCGCAGGGGTGAGCTCCTACGAGCAGTACTTC	TRBJ2-7	.	TRBV5-1	.
CASSQAAGERTEAFF	TGCGCCAGCAGCCAAGCGGCAGGTGAAAGAACTGAAGCTTTCTTT	TRBJ1-1	.	TRBV4-3	.
CASSPGQGYEQYF	TGTGCCAGCAGTCCGGGACAGGGCTACGAGCAGTACTTC	TRBJ2-7	TRBD1	TRBV27	.
CASSLSPQGAFEQYF	TGTGCCAGCAGTTTGTCCCCCCAGGGGGCATTCGAGCAGTACTTC	TRBJ2-7	TRBD1	TRBV27	.
CASSGIQGAGTGELFF	TGTGCCAGCAGCGGAATACAGGGGGCCGGAACCGGGGAGCTGTTTTTT	TRBJ2-2	TRBD1	TRBV9	.
CASSPTSSYNEQFF	TGTGCCAGCAGTCCAACTAGCAGCTACAATGAGCAGTTCTTC	TRBJ2-1	.	TRBV6-5	.
CSASVTSGGLQETQYF	TGCAGTGCTAGTGTGACTAGCGGGGGGCTCCAAGAGACCCAGTACTTC	TRBJ2-5	TRBD2	TRBV20-1	.
CASSLAEAGGPREQYF	TGTGCCAGCAGCTTAGCGGAAGCGGGAGGGCCGCGGGAGCAGTACTTC	TRBJ2-7	TRBD2	TRBV7-9	once
CATSLIAGGLTDNEQFF	TGTGCCACTTCGTTAATAGCGGGAGGGCTGACAGACAATGAGCAGTTCTTC	TRBJ2-1	TRBD2	TRBV2	.
CASSQNGFYGYTF	TGCGCCAGCAGCCAAAACGGGTTCTATGGCTACACCTTC	TRBJ1-2	.	TRBV5-1	.
CASNPTGAGTDTQYF	TGTGCCAGCAACCCGACAGGGGCCGGCACAGATACGCAGTATTTT	TRBJ2-3	TRBD1	TRBV6-5	.
CASTWGREDGYTF	TGTGCCAGCACCTGGGGAAGGGAGGATGGCTACACCTTC	TRBJ1-2	.	TRBV7-9	.
CASRSSGPSTDTQYF	TGCGCCAGCAGGAGTAGCGGACCCAGCACAGATACGCAGTATTTT	TRBJ2-3	.	TRBV5-1	.
CASSLNRGSSSYEQYF	TGCGCCAGCAGCCTAAACAGGGGTTCTAGCTCCTACGAGCAGTACTTC	TRBJ2-7	TRBD1	TRBV4-3	.
CATSAIGGSRGQETQYF	TGTGCCACGTCGGCTATTGGCGGGAGTAGGGGCCAAGAGACCCAGTACTTC	TRBJ2-5	TRBD2	TRBV24-1	.
CASSYQTGGTDTQYF	TGTGCCAGCAGCTACCAGACAGGGGGGACAGATACGCAGTATTTT	TRBJ2-3	TRBD1	TRBV6-5	.
CASSSGTDNSPLHF	TGTGCCAGCAGCTCGGGGACAGATAATTCACCCCTCCACTTT	TRBJ1-6	TRBD1	TRBV7-9	.
CASSLSGVGYEQYF	TGTGCCAGCAGTTTATCCGGGGTGGGCTACGAGCAGTACTTC	TRBJ2-7	.	TRBV6-5	.
CASSLEGAHEQYF	TGTGCCAGCAGCTTAGAGGGGGCCCACGAGCAGTACTTC	TRBJ2-7	.	TRBV11-3	.
CASSIPRTGLGANVLTF	TGTGCCAGTAGTATACCAAGGACAGGGTTAGGGGCCAACGTCCTGACTTTC	TRBJ2-6	TRBD1	TRBV19	.
CASSLGPRGSVDEQFF	TGCGCCAGCAGTCTTGGGCCACGAGGGAGTGTAGATGAGCAGTTCTTC	TRBJ2-1	.	TRBV23-1	.
CASTSAVDRGNSPLHF	TGTGCCAGTACCTCAGCGGTCGACAGGGGTAATTCACCCCTCCACTTT	TRBJ1-6	TRBD1	TRBV19	.
CASSLARGGTQYF	TGTGCCAGCAGCTTAGCCAGGGGTGGCACGCAGTATTTT	TRBJ2-3	.	TRBV7-6	.
CASSVADTNYGYTF	TGTGCCAGCAGCGTAGCTGACACTAACTATGGCTACACCTTC	TRBJ1-2	.	TRBV9	.
CASSLVQGDNQPQHF	TGTGCCAGCAGCTTGGTACAGGGTGACAATCAGCCCCAGCATTTT	TRBJ1-5	.	TRBV7-8	few
CAGETGRSYEQYF	TGTGCCGGAGAAACAGGCCGGTCCTACGAGCAGTACTTC	TRBJ2-7	.	TRBV6-5	.
CASSLGGADTQYF	TGTGCCAGCAGTTTAGGCGGGGCGGATACGCAGTATTTT	TRBJ2-3	.	TRBV12-3/TRBV12-4	.
CASLRDEQGEQYF	TGTGCCAGCCTTAGGGACGAGCAGGGGGAGCAGTACTTC	TRBJ2-7	.	TRBV7-9	once
CASSPLGRVYEQYF	TGTGCCAGCAGCCCTCTGGGCAGGGTCTACGAGCAGTACTTC	TRBJ2-7	.	TRBV5-6	.
CASSPGGSTDTQYF	TGTGCCAGCTCACCGGGGGGGAGCACAGATACGCAGTATTTT	TRBJ2-3	TRBD2	TRBV18	.
CASSGRQGSQPQHF	TGTGCCAGCAGCGGAAGGCAGGGGAGCCAGCCCCAGCATTTT	TRBJ1-5	.	TRBV3-1/TRBV3-2	.
CASSLTSGRANGELFF	TGTGCCAGCAGCTTAACCAGCGGGAGGGCCAACGGGGAGCTGTTTTTT	TRBJ2-2	TRBD2	TRBV7-6	.
CASSQGQGTYNEQFF	TGCGCCAGCAGCCAAGGACAGGGGACCTACAATGAGCAGTTCTTC	TRBJ2-1	TRBD1	TRBV4-3	.
CASSQGQGGNSPLHF	TGCGCCAGCAGCCAGGGACAGGGAGGGAATTCACCCCTCCACTTT	TRBJ1-6	TRBD1	TRBV4-3	.
CASRKDRVGYGYTF	TGTGCCAGCAGGAAGGACAGGGTGGGCTATGGCTACACCTTC	TRBJ1-2	.	TRBV21-1	.
CASSPPPQGSVQHF	TGTGCCAGCAGTCCGCCGCCGCAGGGGTCCGTCCAGCATTTT	TRBJ1-5	.	TRBV2	.
CASGRGYEQYF	TGTGCAAGCGGAAGGGGCTACGAGCAGTACTTC	TRBJ2-7	.	TRBV7-2	.
CASSYSLEADTEAFF	TGTGCCAGCAGTTACTCGCTGGAGGCGGACACTGAAGCTTTCTTT	TRBJ1-1	.	TRBV6-2/TRBV6-3	.
CASRGGTSRTYEQYF	TGTGCCAGCAGAGGGGGGACTAGCCGCACCTACGAGCAGTACTTC	TRBJ2-7	TRBD2	TRBV2	.
CASSLQGGPNQPQHF	TGTGCCAGCAGTTTACAGGGGGGCCCCAATCAGCCCCAGCATTTT	TRBJ1-5	TRBD1	TRBV28	.
CASSGPGLAGGIYTDTQYF	TGTGCCAGCAGCGGCCCCGGGCTAGCGGGAGGTATATACACAGATACGCAGTATTTT	TRBJ2-3	TRBD2	TRBV11-3	.
CASSRAGQGFQPQHF	TGTGCCAGCAGCCGTGCGGGACAGGGGTTTCAGCCCCAGCATTTT	TRBJ1-5	TRBD1	TRBV4-2	once
CASSPQRAIIYEQYF	TGTGCCAGTAGTCCCCAGCGGGCCATTATCTACGAGCAGTACTTC	TRBJ2-7	.	TRBV19	.
CASSQSSYLVNSEQYF	TGCGCCAGCAGCCAAAGTAGTTACTTGGTAAATAGCGAGCAGTACTTC	TRBJ2-7	.	TRBV4-1	.
CASSFGQGQVNYEQYF	TGTGCCAGCAGTTTCGGCCAGGGACAGGTGAACTACGAGCAGTACTTC	TRBJ2-7	TRBD1	TRBV6-5	once